This TCR beta chain is from a study of blood T cell repertoires in COVID-19. Across the study: Acute and convalescent COVID-19 samples came from the United States, Italy and Spain. From T cells, B-cell-depleted T cells, or PBMCs came the material, which was cDNA or gDNA.

In this sample, this clone turned up a few times. Authors' processing steps: How many nucleated cells were present was estimated from reference gene primer amplification. Sequencing was performed with immunoSEQ multiplex PCR; in TCRdb, only in-frame clones are kept and a portion is missing. From that table come the V and J calls and clone size; the DNA was used to work out D and trimming. Here the sample spans about 200,000 clones, approximately 85% being singletons. The clonotype originates from a woman older than 75 with acute or convalescent COVID-19. The sample comprised peripheral blood.

The CDR3: CASSLSDYGYTF. The CDR3 DNA reads TGTGCCAGCAGCTTATCCGACTATGGCTACACCTTC. J is TRBJ1-2 and V is TRBV7-9; D is unresolved. V was trimmed by 2 bases and J by 3 bases, leaving 4 bases between them. The length of the CDR3 is 12 residues. Germline V gene lookup returns CDR1 SEHNR and CDR2 FQNEAQ (reference sequence).